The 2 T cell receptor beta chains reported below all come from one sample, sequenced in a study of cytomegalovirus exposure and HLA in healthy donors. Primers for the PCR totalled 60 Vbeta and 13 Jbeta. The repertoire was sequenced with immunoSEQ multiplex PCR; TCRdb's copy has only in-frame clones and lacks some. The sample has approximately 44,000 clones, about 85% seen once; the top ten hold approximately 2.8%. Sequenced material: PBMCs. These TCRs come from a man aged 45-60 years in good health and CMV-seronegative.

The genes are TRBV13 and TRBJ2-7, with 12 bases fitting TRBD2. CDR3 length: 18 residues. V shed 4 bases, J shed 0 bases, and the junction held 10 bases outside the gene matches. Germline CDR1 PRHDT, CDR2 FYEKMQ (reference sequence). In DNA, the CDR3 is TGTGCCAGCAGCTCAGGGACTAGCGGGTCGAGAAGCTCCTACGAGCAGTACTTC. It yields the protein CASSSGTSGSRSSYEQYF.

CDR3 DNA: TGTGCCAGTAGTATAGTTGGCGGGGTCGAGACCCAGTACTTC. Translated, it gives CASSIVGGVETQYF. The V gene is TRBV19, the J gene TRBJ2-5; D perhaps matches TRBD2 (6 bases). V dropped 1 base and J dropped 5 bases, with 11 bases sitting between them. The germline CDR1 and CDR2 sequences are LNHDA and SQIVND (reference sequence). The CDR3 is made up of 14 amino acids.